The rows below give T cell receptor beta chains drawn from one sample of a study of response to subunit inactivated influenza vaccine. TCRdb re-derived calls from the RT-PCR reads in MiXCR, one entry per CDR3 protein. The table lists hundreds of thousands of distinct CDR3 sequences, about 18% of them singletons, with around 9.9% in the top ten. This material consisted of PBMCs from blood, taken around 5 days after vaccination. The receptors come from a man aged 50 or older who received an inactivated influenza vaccine. Each CDR3 is given with its conserved first and last residue. The D gene is left open where the match is weak. Clone size is not always given. Where it is, it says once, few, many or a class for expanded clones.

D	V	J	size	CDR3	DNA
NA	TRBV28	TRBJ1-1	few	CASSFLQEWNTEAFF	TGTGCCAGCAGTTTTTTACAGGAGTGGAACACTGAAGCTTTCTTT
NA	TRBV11-2	TRBJ2-7	NA	CASSLSFGVEQYF	TGTGCCAGCAGCTTAAGTTTCGGGGTCGAGCAGTACTTC
NA	TRBV7-9	TRBJ2-5	NA	CASSTGPFQETQYF	TGTGCCAGCAGCACGGGTCCCTTTCAAGAGACCCAGTACTTC
TRBD2	TRBV7-2	TRBJ2-5	NA	CASSLALAGGPETQYF	TGTGCCAGCAGCTTAGCCCTAGCGGGGGGGCCCGAGACCCAGTACTTC
NA	TRBV6-5	TRBJ2-1	NA	CASSYSPGEIPNNEQFF	TGTGCCAGCAGTTACTCCCCAGGGGAGATTCCTAACAATGAGCAGTTCTTC
TRBD1	TRBV5-1	TRBJ1-5	few	CASSTGTGSNQPQHF	TGCGCCAGCAGTACCGGGACAGGAAGCAATCAGCCCCAGCATTTT
TRBD2	TRBV19	TRBJ2-5	NA	CASSRVAGAQETQYF	TGTGCCAGTAGTAGAGTAGCGGGGGCTCAAGAGACCCAGTACTTC
TRBD2	TRBV5-1	TRBJ2-1	few	CASSSTSGSNEQFF	TGCGCCAGCAGCTCGACTAGCGGCTCGAATGAGCAGTTCTTC
NA	TRBV20-1	TRBJ2-3	NA	CSATKTDTQYF	TGCAGTGCAACGAAGACAGATACGCAGTATTTT
NA	TRBV27	TRBJ2-1	few	CASSAGTTLYNEQFF	TGTGCCAGCAGTGCCGGGACCACACTCTACAATGAGCAGTTCTTC
NA	TRBV9	TRBJ2-2	NA	CASSPRTATTPPRRDTGELFF	TGTGCCAGCAGCCCAAGGACAGCTACCACCCCCCCACGCAGGGACACCGGGGAGCTGTTTTTT
NA	TRBV15	TRBJ2-7	few	CATSRDRSEQYF	TGTGCCACCAGCAGAGATCGGAGCGAGCAGTACTTC
NA	TRBV7-9	TRBJ2-3	few	CASSQSLGGTDTQYF	TGTGCCAGCAGCCAATCCTTGGGAGGCACAGATACGCAGTATTTT
TRBD1	TRBV12-3/TRBV12-4	TRBJ1-2	many	CASSLYGQVNYGYTF	TGTGCCAGCAGTTTATACGGACAGGTGAACTATGGCTACACCTTC
NA	TRBV6-2/TRBV6-3	TRBJ2-1	few	CASSPSRVSSYNEQFF	TGTGCCAGCAGTCCCTCCCGGGTCAGCTCCTACAATGAGCAGTTCTTC
TRBD2	TRBV7-9	TRBJ2-7	few	CASSLVLAGTYEQYF	TGTGCCAGCAGCTTAGTCCTAGCGGGGACCTACGAGCAGTACTTC
TRBD1	TRBV7-2	TRBJ1-2	NA	CASSSRQGNGYTF	TGTGCCAGCAGCTCCCGACAGGGCAATGGCTACACCTTC
TRBD2	TRBV10-3	TRBJ2-1	few	CAISPQTSGRGYNEQFF	TGTGCCATCAGTCCCCAGACTAGCGGGAGGGGCTACAATGAGCAGTTCTTC